The 19 T cell receptor beta chains below come from one sample, sequenced in a study of T-cell reconstitution after alpha-beta-depleted transplantation in children. Construction of the TCRbeta library involved unique molecular identifiers. Each CDR3 protein gets one entry after TCRdb re-called the PCR reads with MiXCR. The sample yields some 290,000 distinct CDR3 sequences, about 10% seen once. Sequences were derived from PBMCs from the stem cell graft donor, sampled from the stem cell graft. These receptors were collected from a human donor who donated a stem cell graft to a child with SCID.

The sample holds a few counts of this clonotype. The gene calls are TRBV27 and TRBJ2-3, with 11 bases aligning to TRBD2. The CDR3 is 16 amino acids. Per the germline V gene, CDR1 is MNHEY and CDR2 is SMNVEV (reference sequence). Losses at the gene ends were 6 bases for V and 4 bases for J; bases not matched to a gene: 9. The CDR3 reads CASRLDLAGGSDTQYF. In DNA, the CDR3 is TGTGCCAGCAGACTGGACCTAGCGGGGGGTTCAGATACGCAGTATTTT.

The V gene is TRBV9, the J gene TRBJ1-1; TRBD1 is a possible D gene (5 bases). CDR3 size: 14 residues. CDR1 and CDR2 (germline): SGDLS, YYNGEE. Trimming removed 3 bases from V and 1 base from J, with 10 bases in between. The CDR3 here is CASSAGPTNTEAFF. CDR3 DNA sequence: TGTGCCAGCAGCGCGGGACCTACGAACACTGAAGCTTTCTTT.

There are a few counts of this clonotype. This rearrangement joins TRBV5-1 to TRBJ1-6; unclear D gene. CDR1 SGHRS and CDR2 YFSETQ come from the germline V gene. The CDR3 sequence is 15 residues long. V dropped 1 base and J dropped 10 bases, with 15 bases sitting between them. This chain's CDR3 is CASSLSGGLSSPLHF. In DNA form, the CDR3 reads TGCGCCAGCAGCTTGTCCGGCGGCCTGAGCTCACCCCTCCACTTT.

J is TRBJ2-2 and V is TRBV5-1; D uncertain. Trimming pared 0 bases from V and 4 bases from J, leaving 4 bases between. There are 13 residues in the CDR3. Germline V gene data show CDR1 as SGHRS and CDR2 as YFSETQ. The CDR3 loop is CASSLESTGELFF. DNA of the CDR3: TGCGCCAGCAGCTTGGAGAGCACCGGGGAGCTGTTTTTT. The entire variable domain, with the rest obtained from reference TRBV5-1 and TRBJ2-2, is as follows: KAGVTQTPRYLIKTRGQQVTLSCSPISGHRSVSWYQQTPGQGLQFLFEYFSETQRNKGNFPGRFSGRQFSNSRSEMNVSTLELGDSALYLCASSLESTGELFFGEGSRLTVL.

The chain has TRBV29-1 and TRBJ2-7; 7 nucleotides match TRBD1. V trimming: 6 bases; J trimming: 4 bases; junction bases outside the gene matches: 12. The length of the CDR3 is 14 residues. Germline-derived CDR1 and CDR2 are SQVTM and ANQGSEA. The CDR3 sequence: CSVGREGARYEQYF. Written as DNA, the CDR3 is TGCAGCGTGGGTCGTGAGGGGGCGAGGTACGAGCAGTACTTC.

This clonotype has just a few counts. This rearrangement joins TRBV20-1 to TRBJ2-5; D perhaps matches TRBD2 (5 bases). The CDR3 consists of 14 residues. Trimming stripped 6 bases from V and 5 bases from J, with 19 bases between. Germline CDR1 and CDR2: DFQATT and SNEGSKA (reference sequence). The DNA for the CDR3 is TGCAGTGCCCACCCGACGGCGGGCGGGGAGACCCAGTACTTC. This encodes CSAHPTAGGETQYF.

A few counts support this clonotype. V gene TRBV7-6 combines with J gene TRBJ2-5; D might be TRBD2 (6 bases). V was cut by 5 bases and J by 2 bases, with 12 bases left in between. CDR3 length equals 14 residues. Per germline, CDR1 SGHVS and CDR2 FNYEAQ. The CDR3, as DNA: TGTGCCAGCAGCAACCCCGGGGGTCAAGAGACCCAGTACTTC. This codes for CASSNPGGQETQYF.

This clonotype was observed a few times. V is TRBV20-1 and J is TRBJ2-1, with D possibly matching TRBD2 (5 bases). V lost 0 bases and J 7 bases, leaving 16 bases between the germline ends. The CDR3 runs 15 residues. CDR1 is DFQATT, CDR2 SNEGSKA, per germline (reference sequence). In DNA form, the CDR3 reads TGCAGTGCTAGAGATCTGACTAAACCTACGAATGAGCAGTTCTTC. Its protein is CSARDLTKPTNEQFF.

This clonotype was recorded at least ten times. This chain connects TRBV24-1 to TRBJ2-1; unclear D gene. CDR3 length: 11 residues. V lost 4 bases and J 3 bases, leaving 0 bases between the germline ends. Per germline, CDR1 KGHDR and CDR2 SFDVKD. CDR3 region: CATSDYNEQFF. The CDR3 nucleotides are TGTGCCACCAGTGACTACAATGAGCAGTTCTTC.

This rearrangement joins TRBV20-1 to TRBJ2-7; 12 nucleotides align to TRBD1. The germline CDR1 and CDR2 sequences are DFQATT and SNEGSKA (reference sequence). This CDR3 has 15 residues. J was trimmed by 2 bases and V by 0 bases; bases with no gene match: 2. In nucleotides, the CDR3 is TGCAGTGCTAGAGAAGGGACAGGGGGCCCCTACGAGCAGTACTTC. Amino acid sequence: CSAREGTGGPYEQYF.

The chain recombines TRBV11-2 with TRBJ2-3, with 8 nucleotides matching TRBD2. Germline CDR1 is SGHAT and CDR2 is FQNNGV. The CDR3 runs 16 residues. Trimming removed 5 bases from V and 3 bases from J; junction bases left unmatched: 10. CDR3 region: CASSHPLAGGTDTQYF. The CDR3 DNA reads as TGTGCCAGCAGCCACCCTCTGGCGGGGGGTACAGATACGCAGTATTTT.

The V gene is TRBV12-3 or TRBV12-4, the J gene TRBJ1-2; TRBD1 matches 7 bases. The CDR3 is made up of 15 amino acids. V gave up 8 bases and J gave up 8 bases; unmatched junction bases: 17. The CDR3 region is CASPLSMGQGGGYTF. For the CDR3, the DNA is TGTGCCAGCCCCCTTTCGATGGGGCAGGGGGGCGGCTACACCTTC.

The chain is built from TRBV5-5 and TRBJ1-2; tentatively, D is TRBD1 (5 bases). Per germline, CDR1 SGHKS and CDR2 YYEKEE (reference sequence). Between the trimmed V and J ends, which lost 0 bases and 5 bases, there was a span of 11 bases. This CDR3 comprises 14 residues. The CDR3 nucleotides read TGTGCCAGCAGCTTGGAGGGGTACAGTTATGGCTACACCTTC. It is translated as CASSLEGYSYGYTF.

In this sample, this clonotype turned up a few times. The chain carries TRBV9 and TRBJ2-5, with D possibly matching TRBD2 (5 bases). The CDR3 consists of 15 residues. The germline gives CDR1 SGDLS, CDR2 YYNGEE. Trimming took 0 bases from V and 2 from J, leaving 11 bases between them. The CDR3 bases are TGTGCCAGCAGCGTAGAGACGGGGTGGCAAGAGACCCAGTACTTC. Translated, it gives CASSVETGWQETQYF.

This clonotype was seen at least ten times. This chain joins TRBV12-3 or TRBV12-4 and TRBJ1-2; perhaps TRBD1 as D (6 bases). The CDR3 has 15 amino acids. V was clipped by 1 base and J by 4 bases, with 13 bases between them. Here the CDR3 DNA reads TGTGCCAGCAGTTTAGAACAGGGTGGTGGCTATGGCTACACCTTC. This translates into CASSLEQGGGYGYTF.

This clonotype was seen more than once but under ten times. The chain recombines TRBV6-6 with TRBJ2-1; 7 bases are a match to TRBD1. V dropped 9 bases and J dropped 8; count of bases not matched to a gene: 7. The CDR3 extends over 12 amino acids. Germline loops: CDR1 MNHNY, CDR2 SVGAGI (reference sequence). CDR3 sequence reads: CASRDRQYEQFF. For the CDR3, the DNA is TGTGCCAGTAGGGACAGACAATATGAGCAGTTCTTC.

This clonotype was observed many times. This chain uses TRBV7-9 with TRBJ2-7; D remains unclear. Trimming removed 5 bases from V and 5 bases from J, with 13 bases in between. Germline CDR1 SEHNR, CDR2 FQNEAQ (reference sequence). The CDR3 extends over 13 amino acids. CDR3 bases: TGTGCCAGCAGCCCGACCGTAGACCACGAGCAGTACTTC. The encoded protein is CASSPTVDHEQYF.

This chain joins TRBV29-1 and TRBJ2-7; 13 bases map to TRBD2. This CDR3 has 13 amino acids. V dropped 4 bases and J dropped 3; count of bases not matched to a gene: 0. Germline V gene lookup returns CDR1 SQVTM and CDR2 ANQGSEA. The DNA for the CDR3 is TGCAGCGTTGGACTAGCGGGGGGCTACGAGCAGTACTTC. Its protein is CSVGLAGGYEQYF.

This clonotype was observed a few times. The chain has TRBV10-2 and TRBJ2-7; tentative D call: TRBD2 (5 bases). CDR3 size: 13 residues. Germline loops: CDR1 WSHSY, CDR2 SAAADI. V lost 6 bases and J lost 4, with 13 bases in between. CDR3 region: CASRGSEVYEQYF. CDR3 DNA sequence: TGCGCCAGCAGGGGGTCGGAGGTGTACGAGCAGTACTTC.